The 20 T cell receptor beta chains below were found in one sample sequenced in a study of blood T cells in healthy people across ages (dated by TCRdb to between 2015 and 2017). Library creation used 5' RACE. Reads for this sample came from an Illumina HiSeq 2500. The second PCR ran for about 6 to 12 cycles and used a J-beta primer mix along with a sample-barcoded 5' primer. Through fastp at Q25 and MiXCR, TCRdb rebuilt clones from the public reads, retaining in-frame beta chains. Under each unique CDR3 protein, matching rows form one entry showing the most common genes and DNA. The sample includes nearly 800,000 distinct CDR3 sequences, with approximately 25% observed a single time. The ten largest clones represent under 4% of the sample. In addition, the sample was reused for a study of T cells of mothers and their children.

The sequenced sample was blood. All receptors derive from a boy aged 10-17 years in good health.

The chain links TRBV29-1 to TRBJ2-5, with D possibly being TRBD1 or TRBD2 (6 bases each). V was cut by 5 bases and J by 0 bases, with 10 bases left in between. Germline V CDR1 and CDR2: SQVTM, ANQGSEA. CDR3 length equals 13 residues. CDR3 nucleotides: TGCAGCGTTCAGGGGAGGTACCAAGAGACCCAGTACTTC. Amino acids: CSVQGRYQETQYF.

This clonotype was seen more than once but under ten times. The chain is built from TRBV28 and TRBJ2-7; weak D call: TRBD2 (6 bases). The CDR3 consists of 16 residues. Germline CDR1 reads MDHEN; CDR2 reads SYDVKM. Between the trimmed V and J ends, which lost 3 bases and 0 bases, there was a span of 15 bases. The CDR3 is CASSFPGGRSSYEQYF. CDR3 nucleotides: TGTGCCAGCAGTTTTCCTGGGGGGAGGTCCTCCTACGAGCAGTACTTC.

This clonotype was found a few times. The chain couples TRBV4-1 to TRBJ2-5; D gene ambiguous. Trimming stripped 2 bases from V and 7 bases from J, with 17 bases between. Germline lookup yields CDR1 MGHRA and CDR2 YSYEKL. This CDR3 is built from 15 residues. The CDR3 is CASSQMFGSVGTQYF. The DNA for the CDR3 is TGCGCCAGCAGCCAAATGTTCGGCAGCGTCGGGACCCAGTACTTC.

This clonotype was seen only a few times. J is TRBJ2-1 and V is TRBV5-6; D unresolved. CDR1 SGHDT and CDR2 YYEEEE come from the germline V gene. CDR3 length equals 15 residues. Trimming removed 4 bases from V and 3 bases from J, with 14 bases in between. CDR3: CASSGDTRYYNEQFF. In nucleotides, the CDR3 is TGTGCCAGCAGCGGCGACACGAGGTACTACAATGAGCAGTTCTTC.

This clonotype has just a few counts. The rearrangement joins TRBV28 to TRBJ1-1; TRBD1 might be the D (6 bases). The CDR3 is 14 residues long. CDR1 is MDHEN and CDR2 is SYDVKM in the germline V gene. V was trimmed by 7 bases and J by 2 bases, leaving 14 bases between them. Here the CDR3 DNA reads TGTGCCAGCAAAACAGGGCAAGGTAACACTGAAGCTTTCTTT. Its translation is CASKTGQGNTEAFF.

The V gene is TRBV7-2, the J gene TRBJ2-7; D unresolved. Looked up from germline, CDR1 is SGHTA and CDR2 is FQGNSA. Trimming took off 4 bases at V and 1 base at J, with 14 bases between the two ends. This CDR3 is built from 15 residues. In DNA, the CDR3 is TGTGCCAGCAGCTCCACAGTTAGAGGTTCCTACGAGCAGTACTTC. It translates to CASSSTVRGSYEQYF.

The J gene is TRBJ2-6, the V gene TRBV30; D perhaps matches TRBD2 (6 bases). Germline lookup yields CDR1 GTSNPN and CDR2 SVGIG (reference sequence). This CDR3 comprises 18 residues. Trimming cost V 4 bases and J 0 bases, with 19 bases left between them. The CDR3 sequence is CAWIPPGQGGSGANVLTF. CDR3 nucleotides: TGTGCCTGGATCCCCCCGGGGCAGGGAGGCTCTGGGGCCAACGTCCTGACTTTC.

This rearrangement joins TRBV7-2 to TRBJ2-1; D remains ambiguous. The length of the CDR3 is 13 residues. V lost 5 bases and J lost 6, with 11 bases in between. Germline CDR1 and CDR2: SGHTA and FQGNSA. This CDR3 reads CASSRGPTNEQFF. The DNA of the CDR3 is TGTGCCAGCAGCCGAGGACCCACCAATGAGCAGTTCTTC. Drawing the rest from reference TRBV7-2 and TRBJ2-1, the complete variable domain is GAGVSQSPSNKVTEKGKDVELRCDPISGHTALYWYRQSLGQGLEFLIYFQGNSAPDKSGLPSDRFSAERTGGSVSTLTIQRTQQEDSAVYLCASSRGPTNEQFFGPGTRLTVL.

The J gene is TRBJ1-5, the V gene TRBV24-1; D might be TRBD1 (5 bases). Germline V CDR1 and CDR2: KGHDR, SFDVKD. The V end lost 4 bases, the J end lost 4 bases, and 13 bases lay between the germline ends. CDR3 length equals 15 residues. This CDR3 reads CATSDRAYPNQPQHF. Here the CDR3 DNA reads TGTGCCACCAGTGACAGGGCCTACCCTAATCAGCCCCAGCATTTT.

The genes are TRBV20-1 and TRBJ2-5; no clear D. The V gene's germline CDR1 is DFQATT and CDR2 SNEGSKA (reference sequence). This CDR3 has 13 residues. Trimming stripped 3 bases from V and 4 bases from J, with 12 bases between. The CDR3 loop reads CSASSQARETQYF. Here the CDR3 DNA reads TGCAGTGCTAGCTCTCAGGCTAGAGAGACCCAGTACTTC.

Points on this clonotype: Its ends do not fully match the called genes, so a read error is possible. The chain joins TRBV3-1 to TRBJ2-5; D not certain. Germline assignment: CDR1 LGHDT and CDR2 YNNKEL (reference sequence). CDR3 length equals 11 residues. The CDR3 bases are TGTGCCAGCAGCCTGGCAGAGCCCCAGTACTTC. Amino acid sequence: CASSLAEPQYF.

The chain couples TRBV7-9 to TRBJ1-5; 7 nucleotides match TRBD1. V shed 2 bases, J shed 2 bases, and the junction held 6 bases outside the gene matches. The length of the CDR3 is 16 residues. Per the germline V gene, CDR1 is SEHNR and CDR2 is FQNEAQ (reference sequence). The CDR3 here is CASSLWLGGGNQPQHF. In DNA form, the CDR3 reads TGTGCCAGCAGCTTATGGCTAGGGGGCGGCAATCAGCCCCAGCATTTT.

The chain joins TRBV6-5 to TRBJ1-6; a weak D match, TRBD1 (6 bases). V was cut by 2 bases and J by 7 bases, with 15 bases left in between. Germline V gene data show CDR1 as MNHEY and CDR2 as SVGAGI. This CDR3 spans 16 amino acids. The CDR3 sequence is CASSYEGGVQNSPLHF. DNA of the CDR3: TGTGCCAGCAGTTACGAGGGGGGCGTGCAGAATTCACCCCTCCACTTT.

The chain carries TRBV6-5 and TRBJ2-1, with D perhaps matching TRBD2 (6 bases). Trimming removed 10 bases from V and 4 bases from J, with 8 bases in between. CDR1 MNHEY and CDR2 SVGAGI come from the germline V gene. The CDR3 consists of 11 residues. The CDR3 DNA follows: TGTGCCATCGGGACTTACAATGAGCAGTTCTTC. It specifies CAIGTYNEQFF.

This clonotype has just a few counts. The J gene is TRBJ1-1, the V gene TRBV20-1; no firm D call. V lost 0 bases, J lost 6 bases, and 11 bases lay in between. The CDR3 covers 13 residues. Germline-derived CDR1 and CDR2 are DFQATT and SNEGSKA (reference sequence). The CDR3 DNA reads as TGCAGTGCTAGAGATTCCCCTTGGGCTGAAGCTTTCTTT. It yields the protein CSARDSPWAEAFF.

This clonotype was picked up a small number of times. The gene calls are TRBV6-2 or TRBV6-3 and TRBJ1-1; the match to TRBD1 covers 7 bases. Germline V gene lookup returns CDR1 MNHEY and CDR2 SVGEGT. This CDR3 region has 14 residues. The V and J ends lost 2 bases and 7 bases, in that order; junction bases with no gene match: 7. The CDR3 DNA follows: TGTGCCAGCAGTTACGCCGGGACAGCTTATGAAGCTTTCTTT. Its translation is CASSYAGTAYEAFF.

This clonotype was observed once. The conserved phenylalanine or tryptophan normally closing the CDR3 is absent here, so this likely arose from a read error. The rearrangement joins TRBV19 to TRBJ2-5; D is unclear. The tail of the sequence fits TRBJ2-1 better, so the J call may be wrong. CDR3 size: 13 residues. Germline assignment: CDR1 LNHDA and CDR2 SQIVND (reference sequence). The DNA for the CDR3 is TGTGCCAGTAAAGGCCCCAGTTACAATGAGCAGTTCCTC. This translates into CASKGPSYNEQFL.

This clonotype appeared once. The V call is TRBV19, the J call TRBJ2-1, with TRBD2 matching over 9 bases. CDR3 length: 19 amino acids. CDR1 is LNHDA and CDR2 is SQIVND in the germline V gene (reference sequence). The V segment lost 5 bases and the J segment 6 bases; nucleotides outside the gene matches: 20. The CDR3 DNA reads TGTGCCAGTAGTCACTTGGCCTTATGGGGTAGCGGGAGCCTCAATGAGCAGTTCTTC. Its translation is CASSHLALWGSGSLNEQFF.

The genes are TRBV5-1 and TRBJ2-5; 10 bases are shared with TRBD2. TRBJ2-1 explains the end of the DNA better; the J call may be wrong. The germline CDR1 and CDR2 sequences are SGHRS and YFSETQ. CDR3 length equals 15 residues. In DNA, the CDR3 is TGCGCCAGCAGCTTGGAAACTAGCGGGATGGGAGAGCAGTTCTTC. Residues: CASSLETSGMGEQFF.

The chain carries TRBV10-3 and TRBJ1-2; 10 nucleotides match TRBD1. This CDR3 spans 14 amino acids. Germline assignment: CDR1 ENHRY and CDR2 SYGVKD. J was trimmed by 8 bases and V by 9 bases; bases with no gene match: 12. The chain's CDR3 is CAINRDRGYEGYTF. CDR3 in DNA: TGTGCCATTAACCGGGACAGGGGATATGAGGGCTACACCTTC.